A single TCR beta chain is shown here with its context. Its antigen is undetermined. This specimen belongs to a study of cytomegalovirus exposure and HLA in healthy donors. Study-level results: Sequencing likely generated an artifact that appeared as a cluster of highly shared sequence variants. A few V segments could not be told apart, such as TRBV6-2 and TRBV6-3, and were left out.

The PCR employed 60 Vbeta primers together with 13 Jbeta primers. Repertoires were generated with immunoSEQ multiplex PCR, while TCRdb's copy carries only in-frame clones and drops some. The sample has 100,000 to 150,000 clones; roughly four fifths are singletons. With 4 bases removed from V and 1 base from J, the gap between germline ends came to 14 bases. This CDR3 contains 15 residues. Per germline, CDR1 SGHRS and CDR2 YFSETQ. V is TRBV5-1 and J is TRBJ2-5; no clear D. The source material was PBMCs. The clonotype originates from a middle-aged woman in good health and CMV-seronegative. This CDR3 reads CASSLRHIRQETQYF. CDR3 DNA: TGCGCCAGCAGCCTGAGACATATACGCCAAGAGACCCAGTACTTC.